This paragraph reports one TCR beta chain. The germline gives CDR1 SGHTA, CDR2 FQGNSA. The CDR3 has 11 residues. With 6 bases removed from V and 8 bases from J, the gap between germline ends came to 7 bases. This entry belongs to a study of PD-1 and CTLA-4 blockade in melanoma. Method: immunoSEQ multiplex PCR; TCRdb's copy keeps in-frame clones and lacks some. The sample comprises 32,000 or so clones, 70% to 90% of which are singletons, and roughly 8% rests with the top ten. The source was CD8+ T cells from peripheral blood, collected before anti-PD-1 treatment. The chain joins TRBV7-2 to TRBJ1-4; D is ambiguous. The source is a human donor with melanoma. The CDR3 region is CASRSREKLFF. In DNA, the CDR3 is TGTGCCAGCAGGAGTCGCGAAAAACTGTTTTTT.